The rows below give T cell receptor beta chains drawn from one sample of a study of cytomegalovirus exposure and HLA in healthy donors. Generated by immunoSEQ multiplex PCR, the TCRdb table keeps only in-frame clones and is missing some. The sample yields about 180,000 clones, 84% seen once. Source material: PBMCs. All receptors come from a boy aged 2 to 9 in good health and CMV-seronegative. The CDR3 runs from the conserved cysteine through the conserved F or W. A D gene is named only where the DNA matches it firmly. Expanded clones get a size class; other rows say once, few or many, or leave the size out.

>-|TRBD2|TRBV5-1|TRBJ2-2
TGCGCCAGCAGCTCCGGACTAGCGGGAGGGCCAAGTCGGACCGGGGAGCTGTTTTTT
CASSSGLAGGPSRTGELFF
>-|-|TRBV23-1|TRBJ2-3
TGCGCCAGCAGTCAAACAGGGGGCAGGAGCGGGAGTGCCTTGACGTACTACACAGATACGCAGTATTTT
CASSQTGGRSGSALTYYTDTQYF
>-|-|TRBV2|TRBJ2-1
TGTGCCAGCAGTGAAGCCTTGGACTTCCAGTTCTTC
CASSEALDFQFF
>-|TRBD2|TRBV4-1|TRBJ2-1
TGCGCCAGCAGCCAATTAGCGGGAGTGTCCTACAATGAGCAGTTCTTC
CASSQLAGVSYNEQFF
>-|-|TRBV28|TRBJ1-3
TGTGCCAGCAGCTCGTGGAGCTCTGGAAACACCATATATTTT
CASSSWSSGNTIYF
>-|-|TRBV6-5|TRBJ1-2
TGTGCCAGCAGTCGGTCTCTTCGGGGCTATGGCTACACCTTC
CASSRSLRGYGYTF
>-|-|TRBV5-1|TRBJ2-3
TGCGCCAGCAGCTCTGGGGGGTCTGATACGCAGTATTTT
CASSSGGSDTQYF
>-|-|TRBV10-2|TRBJ2-5
TGCGCCAGCAGTCGACTGGAGAAAGAGACCCAGTACTTC
CASSRLEKETQYF
>-|TRBD1|TRBV7-9|TRBJ2-6
TGTGCCAGCAGCGGAGTAGGGACAGGGCTGTCTGGGGCCAACGTCCTGACTTTC
CASSGVGTGLSGANVLTF
>-|TRBD1|TRBV19|TRBJ2-2
TGTGCCAGTAACATACAGGGGTGGTCGAACACCGGGGAGCTGTTTTTT
CASNIQGWSNTGELFF
>-|-|TRBV29-1|TRBJ2-5
TGCAGCGTCCGTTTTTTGCGGGGTCGGGGAGAGACCCAGTACTTC
CSVRFLRGRGETQYF
>-|-|TRBV5-1|TRBJ2-3
TGCGCCAGCAGACCCGGGAACACAGATACGCAGTATTTT
CASRPGNTDTQYF
>-|TRBD2|TRBV15|TRBJ2-3
TGTGCCACCAGCTCTCTCCGGGGACTAGCGGGAGCGGGGTCAGATACGCAGTATTTT
CATSSLRGLAGAGSDTQYF
>-|TRBD2|TRBV27|TRBJ2-7
TGTGCCAGCAGTTCCATAGCGGGAAAGCTCTCCTACGAGCAGTACTTC
CASSSIAGKLSYEQYF
>-|TRBD1|TRBV28|TRBJ2-7
TGTGCCAGCAGTGGAAACAGGGGGCTATCCTACGAGCAGTACTTC
CASSGNRGLSYEQYF
>-|-|TRBV6-1|TRBJ2-7
TGTGCCAGTCGAGGGGGGGAGGTCTACGAGCAGTACTTC
CASRGGEVYEQYF
>-|-|TRBV5-3|TRBJ1-3
TGTGCCGACAGGAACCGACGGGCTGGAAACACCATATATTTT
CADRNRRAGNTIYF
>-|TRBD1|TRBV27|TRBJ1-2
TGTGCCAGCAGTTTATCGGGGGACAGGACTATCTATGGCTACACCTTC
CASSLSGDRTIYGYTF
>-|TRBD1|TRBV7-8|TRBJ2-1
TGTGCCAGCAGCTTAGGACAGGGCAGGGGTGAGCAGTTCTTC
CASSLGQGRGEQFF
>-|TRBD1|TRBV2|TRBJ2-3
TGTGCCAGCAGTTACGGGACAGGGACCTCCACAGATACGCAGTATTTT
CASSYGTGTSTDTQYF
>-|TRBD2|TRBV4-2|TRBJ2-1
TGTGCCAGCAGCCAAGCTCCGGGAGGCTTTCCACCACTCTCCTACAATGAGCAGTTCTTC
CASSQAPGGFPPLSYNEQFF
>-|TRBD1|TRBV6-5|TRBJ1-2
TGTGCCAGTACCGAGACCCGGGACAGGGGGCTAGGCTACACCTTC
CASTETRDRGLGYTF
>-|-|TRBV28|TRBJ2-7
TGTGCCAGCGAGGGAAGGTACGAGCAGTACTTC
CASEGRYEQYF
>-|-|TRBV7-2|TRBJ2-3
TGTGCCAGCAGCTTCGGACAAGATACGCAGTATTTT
CASSFGQDTQYF
>-|TRBD1|TRBV25-1|TRBJ2-7
TGTGCCAGCAGTGAGATTGGGACAGGGGCGGGCTACGAGCAGTACTTC
CASSEIGTGAGYEQYF
>few|-|TRBV6-5|TRBJ2-3
TGTGCCAGCATAGGCGGTACGCAGTATTTT
CASIGGTQYF
>once|TRBD1|TRBV5-1|TRBJ2-3
TGCGCCAGCAGCCTAGGACGGGGACAGGGCACAGATACGCAGTATTTT
CASSLGRGQGTDTQYF
>-|-|TRBV10-3|TRBJ2-2
TGTGCCATCCGATTGAGGCCGGAAGGCGGGGAGCTGTTTTTT
CAIRLRPEGGELFF
>-|-|TRBV7-9|TRBJ2-7
TGTGCCAGCAGCCCGTGGGCGGGAATTTCCTCCTACGAGCAGTACTTC
CASSPWAGISSYEQYF
>-|-|TRBV19|TRBJ2-3
TGTGCCAGTAGTGTGGGGGCTCACACAGATACGCAGTATTTT
CASSVGAHTDTQYF
>-|TRBD2|TRBV15|TRBJ2-5
TGTGCCACCAGCAGAGGACTAGCGGGAGTAGAGACCCAGTACTTC
CATSRGLAGVETQYF
>-|-|TRBV28|TRBJ2-7
TGTGCCAGCACAGGGCTGTCTACCTACGAGCAGTACTTC
CASTGLSTYEQYF
>-|-|TRBV25-1|TRBJ2-3
TGTGCCAGCAGTGACTCGACAGTTAGCACAGATACGCAGTATTTT
CASSDSTVSTDTQYF
>-|-|TRBV21-1|TRBJ2-7
TGTGCCAGCAGCAAAGCGCTGCGGGATTCCTACGAGCAGTACTTC
CASSKALRDSYEQYF
>-|-|TRBV6-1|TRBJ2-7
TGTGCCAGCAGTGAACCTTCTGACAGGCCTTTCTACGAGCAGTACTTC
CASSEPSDRPFYEQYF
>-|-|TRBV14|TRBJ2-7
TGTGCCAGCAGCCAAGTGGCGGCCTGGAACGAGCAGTACTTC
CASSQVAAWNEQYF
>few|-|TRBV5-6|TRBJ2-7
TGTGCCAGCAGCTTGGGACAGATTTACGAGCAGTACTTC
CASSLGQIYEQYF
>-|TRBD2|TRBV6-1|TRBJ2-7
TGTGCCAGCAGTGAAGTTTACGCGGGAGGGTCCTACGAGCAGTACTTC
CASSEVYAGGSYEQYF
>-|TRBD2|TRBV10-2|TRBJ2-1
TGCGCCAGCTCTAGCGGGGAGCAGTTCTTC
CASSSGEQFF
>-|-|TRBV9|TRBJ2-2
TGTGCCAGCAGCGTAACGAGGAGGCAGGCCACCGGGGAGCTGTTTTTT
CASSVTRRQATGELFF
>-|-|TRBV21-1|TRBJ1-1
TGTCGTCTTCGAGTTGCGAACACTGAAGCTTTCTTT
CRLRVANTEAFF
>-|TRBD1|TRBV4-1|TRBJ2-2
TGCGCCAGCAGCCAAGACCCAGGGGGCACCGGGGAGCTGTTTTTT
CASSQDPGGTGELFF
>-|TRBD2|TRBV5-5|TRBJ2-7
TGTGCCAGCAGGCCGACAGGGAGGACTAGCGGGATTTCCTACGAGCAGTACTTC
CASRPTGRTSGISYEQYF
>-|TRBD2|TRBV6-6|TRBJ2-7
TGTGCCAGCAGTTACTCGACTAGCCGGGCCGAGCAGTACTTC
CASSYSTSRAEQYF
>-|-|TRBV19|TRBJ1-1
TGTGCCAGTAGACTACCCGGGGACACTGAAGCTTTCTTT
CASRLPGDTEAFF
>once|TRBD2|TRBV13|TRBJ2-3
TGTGCCAGCAGCTTTTTGGCGGGGGGGGGCACAGATACGCAGTATTTT
CASSFLAGGGTDTQYF
>once|TRBD2|TRBV7-9|TRBJ2-1
TGTGCCAGCAGCCCACGAGGGACTAGTATGGATGAGCAGTTCTTC
CASSPRGTSMDEQFF
>-|-|TRBV4-1|TRBJ1-1
TGCGCCAGCAGCCCGTATTCGGGGAACACTGAAGCTTTCTTT
CASSPYSGNTEAFF
>-|TRBD2|TRBV7-9|TRBJ2-7
TGTGCCAGCAGCTTGGGAGCGGGAGGGTACTACGAGCAGTACTTC
CASSLGAGGYYEQYF
>-|-|TRBV2|TRBJ1-2
TGTGCCAGCCGACCCGAACTAGACTATGGCTACACCTTC
CASRPELDYGYTF
>-|-|TRBV5-1|TRBJ2-7
TGCGCCAGCAGAGGTACTTACGGGAGTTACGAGCAGTACTTC
CASRGTYGSYEQYF
>-|TRBD2|TRBV5-8|TRBJ2-1
TGTGCCAGCAGCCTACGGACTAGCGGGGCTTACAATGAGCAGTTCTTC
CASSLRTSGAYNEQFF
>-|-|TRBV2|TRBJ1-5
TGTGCCAGCAGTGATCGCGGTATTTTATATAGCAATCAGCCCCAGCATTTT
CASSDRGILYSNQPQHF
>-|TRBD1|TRBV7-9|TRBJ1-1
TGTGCCAGCAGCTCCGGGACAGGGTTTTTAGGCACTGAAGCTTTCTTT
CASSSGTGFLGTEAFF
>-|-|TRBV5-4|TRBJ2-7
TGTGCCAGCAGCTTGGACAGGAGAAGCTCCTACGAGCAGTACTTC
CASSLDRRSSYEQYF
>-|-|TRBV2|TRBJ2-2
TGTGCCAGCAGTGAAGCGCGTCTCGGGGAGCTGTTTTTT
CASSEARLGELFF
>-|-|TRBV25-1|TRBJ2-2
TGTGCCAGCAGTGCACCCCTCGGGGGTACCGGGGAGCTGTTTTTT
CASSAPLGGTGELFF
>-|TRBD2|TRBV5-1|TRBJ2-5
TGCGCCACCGTAGCGGGAGAGACCCAGTACTTC
CATVAGETQYF